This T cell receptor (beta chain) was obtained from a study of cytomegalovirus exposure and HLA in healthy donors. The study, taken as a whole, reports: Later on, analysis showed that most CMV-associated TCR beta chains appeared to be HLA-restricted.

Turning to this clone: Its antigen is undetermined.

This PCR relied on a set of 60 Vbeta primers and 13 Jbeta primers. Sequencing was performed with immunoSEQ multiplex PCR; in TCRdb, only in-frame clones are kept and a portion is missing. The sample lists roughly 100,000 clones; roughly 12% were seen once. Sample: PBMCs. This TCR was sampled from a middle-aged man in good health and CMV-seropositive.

CDR3 amino acids: CASSRDRAIDSPLHF. CDR3 DNA sequence: TGTGCCAGCAGCCGGGACAGGGCGATTGATTCACCCCTCCACTTT. The rearrangement joins TRBV5-4 to TRBJ1-6, with TRBD1 matching 9 bases. This CDR3 has 15 amino acids. The V and J ends lost 4 bases and 8 bases, in that order; junction bases with no gene match: 7. Germline loops: CDR1 SGHNT, CDR2 YYREEE (reference sequence).